This TCR beta chain was captured by sequencing in a study of Ad26.COV2.S vaccination and SARS-CoV-2 variants. The germline CDR1 and CDR2 sequences are MNHEY and SVGAGI. Trimming took 5 bases from V and 6 from J; bases not matched to a gene: 8. There are 15 residues in the CDR3. Regarding treatment: around 19 received Ad26.COV2.S at low or high dose, single or two shots; five or six received placebo; per-sample allocation not given. Sampling took place 63 days after the first vaccine or placebo injection. Profiling relied on immunoSEQ multiplex PCR, and the TCRdb table lists in-frame clones only, not all of them. The data contain more than 300,000 clones, around 85% of them singletons.

This material consisted of peripheral blood, taken in a trial of Ad26.COV2.S vaccine versus placebo. The receptor was derived from a person aged 18 to 59 who received the Ad26.COV2.S COVID-19 vaccine or a placebo. The chain combines TRBV6-5 with TRBJ2-7, with 12 bases that match TRBD1. CDR3 nucleotides: TGTGCCAGCAGTAGTCCGGGACAGGGGGCCCGCGAGCAGTACTTC. Translating it yields CASSSPGQGAREQYF.